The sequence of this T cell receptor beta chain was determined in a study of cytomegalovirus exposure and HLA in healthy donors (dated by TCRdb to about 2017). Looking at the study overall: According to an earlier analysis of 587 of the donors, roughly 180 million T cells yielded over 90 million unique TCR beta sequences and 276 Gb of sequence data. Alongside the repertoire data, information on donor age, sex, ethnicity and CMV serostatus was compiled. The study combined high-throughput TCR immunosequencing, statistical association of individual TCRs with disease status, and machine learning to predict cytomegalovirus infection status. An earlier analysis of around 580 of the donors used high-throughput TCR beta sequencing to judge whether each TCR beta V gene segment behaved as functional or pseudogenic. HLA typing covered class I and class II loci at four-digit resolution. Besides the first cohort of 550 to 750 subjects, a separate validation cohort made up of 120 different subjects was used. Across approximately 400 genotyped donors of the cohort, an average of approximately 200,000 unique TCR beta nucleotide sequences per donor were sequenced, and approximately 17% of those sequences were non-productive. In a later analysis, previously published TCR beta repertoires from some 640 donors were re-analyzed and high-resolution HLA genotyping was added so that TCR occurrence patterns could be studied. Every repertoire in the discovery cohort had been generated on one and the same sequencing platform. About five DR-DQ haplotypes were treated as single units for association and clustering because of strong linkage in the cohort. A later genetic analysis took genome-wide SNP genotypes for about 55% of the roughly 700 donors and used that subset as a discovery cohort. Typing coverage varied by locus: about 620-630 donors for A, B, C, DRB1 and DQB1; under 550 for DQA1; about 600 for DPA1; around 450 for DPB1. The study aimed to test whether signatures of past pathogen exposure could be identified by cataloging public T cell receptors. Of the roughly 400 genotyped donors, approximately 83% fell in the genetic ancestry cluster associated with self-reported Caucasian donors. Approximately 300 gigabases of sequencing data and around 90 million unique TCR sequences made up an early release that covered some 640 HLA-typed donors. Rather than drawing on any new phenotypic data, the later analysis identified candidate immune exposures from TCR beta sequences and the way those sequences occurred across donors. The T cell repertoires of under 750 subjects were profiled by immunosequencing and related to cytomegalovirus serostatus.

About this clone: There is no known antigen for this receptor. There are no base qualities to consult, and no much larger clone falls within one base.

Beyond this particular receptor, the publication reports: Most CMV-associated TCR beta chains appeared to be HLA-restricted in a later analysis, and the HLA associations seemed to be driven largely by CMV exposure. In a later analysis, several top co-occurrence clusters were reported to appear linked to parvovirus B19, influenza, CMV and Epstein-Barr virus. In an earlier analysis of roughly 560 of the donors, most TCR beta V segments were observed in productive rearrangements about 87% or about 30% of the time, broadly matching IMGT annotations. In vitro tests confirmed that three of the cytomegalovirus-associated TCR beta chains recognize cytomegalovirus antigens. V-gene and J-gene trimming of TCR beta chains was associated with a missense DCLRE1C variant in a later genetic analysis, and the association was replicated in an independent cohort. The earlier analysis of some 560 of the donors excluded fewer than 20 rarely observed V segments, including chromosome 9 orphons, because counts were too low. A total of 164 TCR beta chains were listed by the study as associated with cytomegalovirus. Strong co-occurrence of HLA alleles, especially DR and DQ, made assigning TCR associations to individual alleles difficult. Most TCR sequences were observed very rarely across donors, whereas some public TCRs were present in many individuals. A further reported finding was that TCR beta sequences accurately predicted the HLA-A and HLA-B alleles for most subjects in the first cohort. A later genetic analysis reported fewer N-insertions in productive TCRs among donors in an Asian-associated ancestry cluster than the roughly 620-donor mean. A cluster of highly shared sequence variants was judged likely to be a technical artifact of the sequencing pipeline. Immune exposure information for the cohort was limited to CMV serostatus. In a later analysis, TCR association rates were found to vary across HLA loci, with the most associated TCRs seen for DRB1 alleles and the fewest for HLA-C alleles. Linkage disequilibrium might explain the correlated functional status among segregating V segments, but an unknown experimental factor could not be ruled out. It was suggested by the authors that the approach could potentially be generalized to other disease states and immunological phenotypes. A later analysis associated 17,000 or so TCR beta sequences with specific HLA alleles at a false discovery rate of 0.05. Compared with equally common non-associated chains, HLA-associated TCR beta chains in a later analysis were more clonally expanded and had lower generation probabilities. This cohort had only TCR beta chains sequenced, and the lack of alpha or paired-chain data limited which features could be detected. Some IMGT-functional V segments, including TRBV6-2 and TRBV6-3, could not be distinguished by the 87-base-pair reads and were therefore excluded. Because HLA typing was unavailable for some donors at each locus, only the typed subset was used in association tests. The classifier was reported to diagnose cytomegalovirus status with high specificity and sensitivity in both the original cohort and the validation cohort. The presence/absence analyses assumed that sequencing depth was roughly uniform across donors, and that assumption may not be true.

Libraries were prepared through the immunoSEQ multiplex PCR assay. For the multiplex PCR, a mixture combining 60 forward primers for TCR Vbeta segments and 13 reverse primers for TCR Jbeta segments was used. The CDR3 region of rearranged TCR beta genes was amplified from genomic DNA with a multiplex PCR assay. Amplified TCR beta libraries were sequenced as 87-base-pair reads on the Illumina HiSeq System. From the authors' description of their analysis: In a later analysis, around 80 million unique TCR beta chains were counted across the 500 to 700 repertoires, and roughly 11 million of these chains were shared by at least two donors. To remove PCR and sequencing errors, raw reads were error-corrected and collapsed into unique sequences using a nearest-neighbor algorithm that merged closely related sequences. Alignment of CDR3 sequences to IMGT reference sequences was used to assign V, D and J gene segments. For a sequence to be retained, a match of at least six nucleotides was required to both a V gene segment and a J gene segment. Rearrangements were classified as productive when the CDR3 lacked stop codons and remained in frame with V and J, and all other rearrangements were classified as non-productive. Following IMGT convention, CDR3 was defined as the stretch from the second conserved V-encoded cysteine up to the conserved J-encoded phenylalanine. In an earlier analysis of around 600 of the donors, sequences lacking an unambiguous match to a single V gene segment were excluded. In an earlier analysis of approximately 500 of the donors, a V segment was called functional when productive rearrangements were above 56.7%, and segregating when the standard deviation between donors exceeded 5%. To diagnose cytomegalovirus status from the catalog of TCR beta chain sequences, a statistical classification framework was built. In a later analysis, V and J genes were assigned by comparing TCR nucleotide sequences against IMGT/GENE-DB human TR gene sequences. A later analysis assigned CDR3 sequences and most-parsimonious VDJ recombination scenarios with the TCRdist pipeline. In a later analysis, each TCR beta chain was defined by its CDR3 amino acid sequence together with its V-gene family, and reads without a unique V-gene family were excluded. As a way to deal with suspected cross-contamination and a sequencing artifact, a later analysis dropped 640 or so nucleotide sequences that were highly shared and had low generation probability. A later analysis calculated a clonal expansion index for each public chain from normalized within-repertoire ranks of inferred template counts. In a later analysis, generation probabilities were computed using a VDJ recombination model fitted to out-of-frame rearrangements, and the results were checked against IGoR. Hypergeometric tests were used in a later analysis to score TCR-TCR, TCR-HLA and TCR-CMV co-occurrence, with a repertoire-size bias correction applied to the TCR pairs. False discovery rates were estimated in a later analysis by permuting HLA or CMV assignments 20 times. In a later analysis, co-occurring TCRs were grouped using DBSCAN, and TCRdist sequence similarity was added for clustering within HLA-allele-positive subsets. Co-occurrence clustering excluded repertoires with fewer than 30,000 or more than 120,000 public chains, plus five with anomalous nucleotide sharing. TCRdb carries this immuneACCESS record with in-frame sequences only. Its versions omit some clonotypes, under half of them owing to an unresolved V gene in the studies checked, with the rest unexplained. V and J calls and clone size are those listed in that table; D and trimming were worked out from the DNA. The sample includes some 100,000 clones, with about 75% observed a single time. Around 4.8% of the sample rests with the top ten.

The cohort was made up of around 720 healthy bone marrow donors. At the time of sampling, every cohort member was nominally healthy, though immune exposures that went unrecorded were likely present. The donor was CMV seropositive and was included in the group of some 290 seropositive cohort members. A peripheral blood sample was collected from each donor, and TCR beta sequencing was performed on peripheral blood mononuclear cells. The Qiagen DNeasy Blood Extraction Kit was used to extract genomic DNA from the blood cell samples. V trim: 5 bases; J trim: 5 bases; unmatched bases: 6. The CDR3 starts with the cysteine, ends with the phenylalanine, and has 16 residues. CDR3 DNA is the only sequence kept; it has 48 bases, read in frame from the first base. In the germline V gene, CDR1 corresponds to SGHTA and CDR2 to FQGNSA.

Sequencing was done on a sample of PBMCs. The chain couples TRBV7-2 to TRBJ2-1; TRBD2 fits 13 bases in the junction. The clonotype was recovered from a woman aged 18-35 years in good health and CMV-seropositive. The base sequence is TGTGCCAGCAGCCTAGGACTAGCGGGAGACCACAATGAGCAGTTCTTC. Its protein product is CASSLGLAGDHNEQFF.